This TCR beta chain emerged from a study of CD8 T cells in Susac syndrome. The CDR3 extends over 16 amino acids. V shed 4 bases and J 5 bases; nucleotides not matched to a gene: 5. Germline loops: CDR1 SEHNR, CDR2 FQNEAQ (reference sequence). cDNA came from approximately 0.5 to 1 ug RNA primed by random hexamers. Amplification of TCR beta CDR3 spanned 54 Vbeta and 13 Jbeta via immunoSEQ multiplex PCR. MiXCR, applied by TCRdb to the immunoSEQ multiplex PCR reads, yields one record per CDR3 protein. The repertoire holds approximately 300,000 distinct CDR3 sequences, with 75% to 85% as singletons. Sequenced: CD8+ T cells from PBMCs. This receptor was taken from a human donor with multiple sclerosis. The chain recombines TRBV7-9 with TRBJ2-3; TRBD2 aligns across 14 bases. The CDR3 sequence is CASSSGLAGGRDTQYF. The CDR3, as DNA: TGTGCCAGCAGCTCCGGACTAGCGGGAGGCCGAGATACGCAGTATTTT. Full variable domain (remainder filled in from reference TRBV7-9 and TRBJ2-3): DTGVSQNPRHKITKRGQNVTFRCDPISEHNRLYWYRQTLGQGPEFLTYFQNEAQLEKSRLLSDRFSAERPKGSFSTLEIQRTEQGDSAMYLCASSSGLAGGRDTQYFGPGTRLTVL.